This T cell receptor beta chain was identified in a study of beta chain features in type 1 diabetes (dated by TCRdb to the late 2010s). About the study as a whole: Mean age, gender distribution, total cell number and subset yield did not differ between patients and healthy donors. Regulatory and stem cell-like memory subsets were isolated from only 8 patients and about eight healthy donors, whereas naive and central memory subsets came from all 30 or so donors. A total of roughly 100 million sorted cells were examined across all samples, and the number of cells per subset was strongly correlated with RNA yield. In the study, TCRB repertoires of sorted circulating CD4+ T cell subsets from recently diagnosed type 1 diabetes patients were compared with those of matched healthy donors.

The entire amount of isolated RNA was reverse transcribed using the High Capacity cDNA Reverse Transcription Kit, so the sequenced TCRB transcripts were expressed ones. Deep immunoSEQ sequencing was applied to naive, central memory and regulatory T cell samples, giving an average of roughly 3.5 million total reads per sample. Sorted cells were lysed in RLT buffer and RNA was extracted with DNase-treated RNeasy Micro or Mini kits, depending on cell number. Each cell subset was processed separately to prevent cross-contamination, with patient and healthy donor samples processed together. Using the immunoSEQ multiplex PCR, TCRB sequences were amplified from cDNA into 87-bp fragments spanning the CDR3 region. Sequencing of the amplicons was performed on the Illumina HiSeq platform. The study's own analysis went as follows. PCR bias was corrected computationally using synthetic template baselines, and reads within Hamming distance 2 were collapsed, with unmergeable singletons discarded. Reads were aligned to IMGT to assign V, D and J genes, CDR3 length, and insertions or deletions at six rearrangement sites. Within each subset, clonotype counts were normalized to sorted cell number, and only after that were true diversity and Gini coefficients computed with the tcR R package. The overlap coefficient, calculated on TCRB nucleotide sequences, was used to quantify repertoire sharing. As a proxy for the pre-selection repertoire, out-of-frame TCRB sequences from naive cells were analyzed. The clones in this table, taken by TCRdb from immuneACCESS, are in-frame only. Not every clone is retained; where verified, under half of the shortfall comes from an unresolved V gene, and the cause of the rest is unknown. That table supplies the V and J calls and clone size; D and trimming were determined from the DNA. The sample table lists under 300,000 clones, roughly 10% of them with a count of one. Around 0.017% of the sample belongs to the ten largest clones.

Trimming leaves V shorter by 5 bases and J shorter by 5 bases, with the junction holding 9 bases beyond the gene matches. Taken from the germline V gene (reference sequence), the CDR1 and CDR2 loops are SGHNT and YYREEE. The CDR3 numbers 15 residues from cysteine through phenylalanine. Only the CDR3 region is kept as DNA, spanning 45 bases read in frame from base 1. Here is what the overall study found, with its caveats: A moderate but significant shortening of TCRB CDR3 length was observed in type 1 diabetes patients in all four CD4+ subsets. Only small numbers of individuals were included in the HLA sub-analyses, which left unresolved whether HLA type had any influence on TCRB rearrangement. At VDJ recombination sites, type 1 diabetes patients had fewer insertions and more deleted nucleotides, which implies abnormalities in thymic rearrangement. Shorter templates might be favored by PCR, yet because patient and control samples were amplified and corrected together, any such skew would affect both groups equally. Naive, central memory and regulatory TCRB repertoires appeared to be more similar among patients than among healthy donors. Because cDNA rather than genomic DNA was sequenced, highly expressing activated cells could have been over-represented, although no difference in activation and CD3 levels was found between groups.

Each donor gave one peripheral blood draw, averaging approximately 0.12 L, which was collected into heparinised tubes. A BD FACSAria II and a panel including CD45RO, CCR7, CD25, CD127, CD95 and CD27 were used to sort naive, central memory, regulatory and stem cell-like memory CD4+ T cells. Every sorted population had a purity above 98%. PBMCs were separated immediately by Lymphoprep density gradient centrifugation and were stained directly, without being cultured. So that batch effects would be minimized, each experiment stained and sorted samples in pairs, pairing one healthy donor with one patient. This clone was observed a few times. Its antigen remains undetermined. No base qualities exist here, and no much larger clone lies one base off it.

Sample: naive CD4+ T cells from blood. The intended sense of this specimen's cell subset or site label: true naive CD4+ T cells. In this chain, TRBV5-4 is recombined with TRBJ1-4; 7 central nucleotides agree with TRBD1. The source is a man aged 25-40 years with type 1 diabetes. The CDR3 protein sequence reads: CASSRSGTENEKLFF. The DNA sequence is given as TGTGCCAGCAGTCGATCCGGGACAGAGAATGAAAAACTGTTTTTT.